A selection of T cell receptor beta chains follows, all from one sample in a study of T cells in Graves' hyperthyroidism and ophthalmopathy. TCRdb recomputed calls from the multiplex PCR reads with MiXCR, one row per CDR3 protein. The repertoire includes roughly 380,000 distinct CDR3 sequences, 19% of them detected once, and around 4% sits in the top ten. The sample was blood. The receptors derive from a woman under 30 with Graves' hyperthyroidism. The CDR3 runs from the conserved cysteine through the conserved F or W.

v_call: TRBV28; j_call: TRBJ1-3; cdr3_length: 14; cdr3_aa: CAVTAALSGNTVYF
v_call: TRBV3-1; j_call: TRBJ2-5; cdr3_length: 12; cdr3_aa: CASSASGETQYF
v_call: TRBV3-1; j_call: TRBJ2-2; cdr3_length: 14; cdr3_aa: CASSQEGDTGELFF
v_call: TRBV2; j_call: TRBJ1-5; cdr3_length: 15; cdr3_aa: CASGSGESSYQPQHF
v_call: TRBV5-1; j_call: TRBJ2-5; cdr3_length: 13; cdr3_aa: CASSQGASETQYF
v_call: TRBV20-1; j_call: TRBJ1-5; cdr3_length: 13; cdr3_aa: CSARDATDQPQHF
v_call: TRBV20-1; j_call: TRBJ2-7; cdr3_length: 14; cdr3_aa: CSARRLAGTHEQYF
v_call: TRBV6-5; j_call: TRBJ1-1; cdr3_length: 14; cdr3_aa: CASSYSTGKTEAFF
v_call: TRBV20-1; j_call: TRBJ2-2; cdr3_length: 13; cdr3_aa: CSLRAGNTGELFF
v_call: TRBV30; j_call: TRBJ1-1; cdr3_length: 12; cdr3_aa: CAWGTGVTEAFF
v_call: TRBV7-2; j_call: TRBJ1-2; cdr3_length: 15; cdr3_aa: CASSLEGAANYGYTF
v_call: TRBV9; j_call: TRBJ1-2; cdr3_length: 15; cdr3_aa: CASSPGVGIFDGYTF
v_call: TRBV28; j_call: TRBJ2-5; cdr3_length: 15; cdr3_aa: CASSLYGQGQETQYF
v_call: TRBV19; j_call: TRBJ1-1; cdr3_length: 13; cdr3_aa: CASSIEQATEAFF
v_call: TRBV6-5; j_call: TRBJ1-2; cdr3_length: 14; cdr3_aa: CASSYSAGQVGYTF
v_call: TRBV3-1; j_call: TRBJ1-2; cdr3_length: 16; cdr3_aa: CASSRVLDRGRNGYTF
v_call: TRBV20-1; j_call: TRBJ2-7; cdr3_length: 18; cdr3_aa: CSARDEGTSGEDFYEQYF
v_call: TRBV5-1; j_call: TRBJ2-7; cdr3_length: 13; cdr3_aa: CASATGADYEQYF
v_call: TRBV12-3/TRBV12-4; j_call: TRBJ1-2; cdr3_length: 15; cdr3_aa: CASSSSGSVFVGYTF
v_call: TRBV7-3; j_call: TRBJ1-1; cdr3_length: 13; cdr3_aa: CASSPHMNTEAFF
v_call: TRBV5-1; j_call: TRBJ2-5; cdr3_length: 15; cdr3_aa: CASSLADLYQETQYF
v_call: TRBV6-1; j_call: TRBJ2-5; cdr3_length: 16; cdr3_aa: CASSDILQGLQETQYF
v_call: TRBV15; j_call: TRBJ1-2; cdr3_length: 15; cdr3_aa: CATSRDGSYSYGYTF
v_call: TRBV6-1; j_call: TRBJ1-3; cdr3_length: 15; cdr3_aa: CASSRDRSSGNTIYF
v_call: TRBV19; j_call: TRBJ1-2; cdr3_length: 17; cdr3_aa: CASSTAGQAAANYGYTF
v_call: TRBV27; j_call: TRBJ2-2; cdr3_length: 14; cdr3_aa: CASSLRPRTGELFF
v_call: TRBV20-1; j_call: TRBJ1-1; cdr3_length: 15; cdr3_aa: CSASGAQVGNNEAFF
v_call: TRBV7-9; j_call: TRBJ2-1; cdr3_length: 12; cdr3_aa: CASSLSGGADIF
v_call: TRBV7-2; j_call: TRBJ1-2; cdr3_length: 15; cdr3_aa: CASSLVSSPNYGYTF
v_call: TRBV12-3/TRBV12-4; j_call: TRBJ1-5; cdr3_length: 13; cdr3_aa: CASSLTENQPQHF
v_call: TRBV11-1; j_call: TRBJ1-1; cdr3_length: 13; cdr3_aa: CASSLGTGSEAFF
v_call: TRBV7-3; j_call: TRBJ2-7; cdr3_length: 13; cdr3_aa: CASATDIRGEQYF
v_call: TRBV9; j_call: TRBJ1-1; cdr3_length: 14; cdr3_aa: CASSQVGTAEEALF
v_call: TRBV24-1; j_call: TRBJ1-2; cdr3_length: 16; cdr3_aa: CATSDVRQGANYGYTF
v_call: TRBV20-1; j_call: TRBJ2-5; cdr3_length: 13; cdr3_aa: CSATDRAKETQYF
v_call: TRBV9; j_call: TRBJ2-7; cdr3_length: 16; cdr3_aa: CASSRRGTGSSYEQYF
v_call: TRBV10-3; j_call: TRBJ1-5; cdr3_length: 15; cdr3_aa: CAISESVGPGQPQHF
v_call: TRBV6-5; j_call: TRBJ1-1; cdr3_length: 14; cdr3_aa: CASRIQGESTEAFF
v_call: TRBV7-9; j_call: TRBJ1-3; cdr3_length: 15; cdr3_aa: CASSYGQISGNTIYF
v_call: TRBV12-3/TRBV12-4; j_call: TRBJ1-5; cdr3_length: 15; cdr3_aa: CASSATGGENQPQHF
v_call: TRBV6-1; j_call: TRBJ1-5; cdr3_length: 14; cdr3_aa: CASTELGRGQPQHF
v_call: TRBV7-8; j_call: TRBJ2-2; cdr3_length: 16; cdr3_aa: CASSSSGGPGTGELFF
v_call: TRBV20-1; j_call: TRBJ2-5; cdr3_length: 15; cdr3_aa: CSAGSGTSGGGTQYF
v_call: TRBV6-5; j_call: TRBJ1-5; cdr3_length: 15; cdr3_aa: CASSYKAGGGQPQHF
v_call: TRBV4-1; j_call: TRBJ1-1; cdr3_length: 16; cdr3_aa: CASSPGQGRMNTEAFF
v_call: TRBV18; j_call: TRBJ1-1; cdr3_length: 12; cdr3_aa: CASSPPDTEAFF
v_call: TRBV3-1; j_call: TRBJ2-5; cdr3_length: 16; cdr3_aa: CASSYAGTGASETQYF
v_call: TRBV12-3/TRBV12-4; j_call: TRBJ2-5; cdr3_length: 13; cdr3_aa: CASSLQVEETQYF
v_call: TRBV30; j_call: TRBJ1-5; cdr3_length: 15; cdr3_aa: CAWSVGPELHQPQHF
v_call: TRBV20-1; j_call: TRBJ2-7; cdr3_length: 14; cdr3_aa: CSASTWGQGNLEYF
v_call: TRBV4-1; j_call: TRBJ1-2; cdr3_length: 15; cdr3_aa: CASSLPGQGAHGYTF